What follows describes a single T cell receptor (beta chain). This table comes from immunoSEQ multiplex PCR, and its TCRdb copy is limited to in-frame clones, with some not included. The sample includes tens of thousands of clones, 85% to 90% seen only once; the top ten take around 47%. The data were obtained in a study of lymphopenia after photon versus proton radiotherapy. This CDR3 is 14 amino acids long. Germline assignment: CDR1 SGHAT and CDR2 FQNNGV. Trimming pared 0 bases from V and 2 bases from J, leaving 6 bases between. The sample in question was peripheral blood, obtained from a patient treated with proton-based radiotherapy. This receptor was identified in a woman aged 55-70 years with cholangiocarcinoma. Some clones in this sample may be carry-over from other donors' samples. The rearrangement uses TRBV11-2 and TRBJ2-3; D unclear. DNA for the CDR3: TGTGCCAGCAGCTTAGATAGCCCCACAGATACGCAGTATTTT. Translated: CASSLDSPTDTQYF.